This TCR beta chain was identified in a study of memory CD4+ T cells and cytomegalovirus serostatus. Study-wide results and caveats: Median bootstrapped AUC for CMV status was approximately 0.94 originally, approximately 0.91 US-trained.

Sequencing was performed with immunoSEQ multiplex PCR; in TCRdb, only in-frame clones are kept and a portion is missing. The data contain about 25,000 clones, about 81% of them singletons. V gave up 0 bases and J gave up 4 bases, with 13 bases separating them. Germline CDR1 is LGHNA and CDR2 is YNFKEQ. The CDR3 spans 15 residues. The sort gate was single viable CD3+CD4+CD8-CD45RO+ cells for memory CD4+ T cells. Total CD4+ T cells were enriched by CD4 positive selection. For this clone: Antigen unknown.

The V gene is TRBV4-2, the J gene TRBJ2-7; tentative D call: TRBD1 (6 bases). The sequenced sample consisted of memory CD4+ T cells from blood. This receptor was taken from an adult in good health and CMV-seronegative. CDR3 amino acids: CASSQDMSGAYEQYF. CDR3 sequence (DNA): TGTGCCAGCAGCCAAGATATGTCAGGGGCTTACGAGCAGTACTTC.